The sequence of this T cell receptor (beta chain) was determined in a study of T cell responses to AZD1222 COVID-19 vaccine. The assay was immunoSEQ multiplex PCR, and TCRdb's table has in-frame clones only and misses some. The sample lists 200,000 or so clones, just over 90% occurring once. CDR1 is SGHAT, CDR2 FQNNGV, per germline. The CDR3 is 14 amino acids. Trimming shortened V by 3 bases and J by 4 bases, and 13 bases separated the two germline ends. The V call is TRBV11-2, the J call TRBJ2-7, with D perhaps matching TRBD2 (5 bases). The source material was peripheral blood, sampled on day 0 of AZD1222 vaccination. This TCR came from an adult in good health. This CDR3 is CASSFGVSSYEQYF. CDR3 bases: TGTGCCAGCAGCTTCGGGGTTAGTTCGTACGAGCAGTACTTC. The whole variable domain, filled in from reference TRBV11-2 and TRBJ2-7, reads EAGVAQSPRYKIIEKRQSVAFWCNPISGHATLYWYQQILGQGPKLLIQFQNNGVVDDSQLPKDRFSAERLKGVDSTLKIQPAKLEDSAVYLCASSFGVSSYEQYFGPGTRLTVT.